This record covers a single TCR beta chain. The TCR beta CDR3 regions underwent amplification using RNA transcripts as the source. An initial round of RT-PCR targeting the TCR CDR3 relied on the HTBI primer set. TCRdb re-derived calls from the multiplex PCR reads in MiXCR, one entry per CDR3 protein. The repertoire holds around 700,000 distinct CDR3 sequences, with roughly 32% as singletons. This sample was included in a study of T cells in Graves' hyperthyroidism and ophthalmopathy. This CDR3 is 14 amino acids long. V gave up 5 bases and J gave up 3 bases, with 13 bases separating them. Per the germline V gene, CDR1 is MNHEY and CDR2 is SVGAGI.

The rearrangement joins TRBV6-5 to TRBJ1-2; a possible D gene is TRBD1 (6 bases). Sequences were obtained from blood. The clonotype originates from a middle-aged woman with Graves' hyperthyroidism. CDR3: CASSEEQGDYGYTF. For the CDR3, the DNA is TGTGCCAGCAGTGAAGAACAGGGAGACTATGGCTACACCTTC.